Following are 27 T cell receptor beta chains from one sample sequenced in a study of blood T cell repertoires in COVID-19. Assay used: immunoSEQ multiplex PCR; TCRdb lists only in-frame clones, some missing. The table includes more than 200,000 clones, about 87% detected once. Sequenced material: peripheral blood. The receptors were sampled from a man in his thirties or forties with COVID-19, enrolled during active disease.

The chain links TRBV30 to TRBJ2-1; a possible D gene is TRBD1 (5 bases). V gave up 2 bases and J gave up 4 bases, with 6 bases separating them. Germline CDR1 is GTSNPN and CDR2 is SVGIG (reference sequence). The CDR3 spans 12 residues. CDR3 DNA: TGTGCCTGGAGTTCAGGGTACAATGAGCAGTTCTTC. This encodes CAWSSGYNEQFF.

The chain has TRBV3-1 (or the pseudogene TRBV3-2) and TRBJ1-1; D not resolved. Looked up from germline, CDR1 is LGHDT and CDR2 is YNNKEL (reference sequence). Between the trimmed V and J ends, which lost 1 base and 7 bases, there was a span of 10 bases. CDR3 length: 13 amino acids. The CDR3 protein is CASSQGGQVEAFF. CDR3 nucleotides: TGTGCCAGCAGCCAAGGCGGGCAGGTTGAAGCTTTCTTT.

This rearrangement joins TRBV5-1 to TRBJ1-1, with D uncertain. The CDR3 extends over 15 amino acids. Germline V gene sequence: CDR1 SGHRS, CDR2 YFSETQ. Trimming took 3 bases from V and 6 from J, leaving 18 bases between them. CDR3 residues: CASSYNLGVSSEAFF. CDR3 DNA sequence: TGCGCCAGCAGCTATAACCTTGGAGTATCCTCTGAAGCTTTCTTT.

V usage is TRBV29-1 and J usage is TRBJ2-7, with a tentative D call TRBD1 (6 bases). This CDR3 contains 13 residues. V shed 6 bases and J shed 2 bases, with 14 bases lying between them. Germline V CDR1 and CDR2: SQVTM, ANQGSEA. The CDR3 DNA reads TGCAGCGTCCGCGGACAGAATACCTACGAGCAGTACTTC. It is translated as CSVRGQNTYEQYF.

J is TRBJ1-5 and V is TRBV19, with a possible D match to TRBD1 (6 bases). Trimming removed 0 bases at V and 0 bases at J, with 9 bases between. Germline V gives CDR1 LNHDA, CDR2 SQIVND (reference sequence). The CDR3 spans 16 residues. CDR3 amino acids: CASSIETGLSNQPQHF. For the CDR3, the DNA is TGTGCCAGTAGTATAGAGACAGGACTTAGCAATCAGCCCCAGCATTTT.

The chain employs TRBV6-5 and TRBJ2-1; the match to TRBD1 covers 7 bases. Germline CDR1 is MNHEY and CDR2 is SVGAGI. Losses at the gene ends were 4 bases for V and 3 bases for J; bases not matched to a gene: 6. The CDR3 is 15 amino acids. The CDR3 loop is CASSSWTGHYNEQFF. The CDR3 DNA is TGTGCCAGCAGTTCCTGGACAGGACACTACAATGAGCAGTTCTTC.

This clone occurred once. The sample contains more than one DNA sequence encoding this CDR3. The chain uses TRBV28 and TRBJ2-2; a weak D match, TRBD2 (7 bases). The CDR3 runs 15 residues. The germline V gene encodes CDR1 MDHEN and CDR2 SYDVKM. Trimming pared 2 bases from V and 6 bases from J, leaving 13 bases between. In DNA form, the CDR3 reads TGTGCCAGCAGTTTAGCCGGGGGGCGGTCCGGGGAGCTGTTTTTT. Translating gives CASSLAGGRSGELFF. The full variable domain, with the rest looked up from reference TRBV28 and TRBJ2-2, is DVKVTQSSRYLVKRTGEKVFLECVQDMDHENMFWYRQDPGLGLRLIYFSYDVKMKEKGDIPEGYSVSREKKERFSLILESASTNQTSMYLCASSLAGGRSGELFFGEGSRLTVL.

In DNA form, the CDR3 reads TGTGCCAGCAGCTTCCTCGGACAGAGTTTGAACACTGAAGCTTTCTTT. Amino acid sequence: CASSFLGQSLNTEAFF. This rearrangement joins TRBV7-2 to TRBJ1-1, with D perhaps TRBD1 (6 bases). The V gene's germline CDR1 is SGHTA and CDR2 FQGNSA. The CDR3 consists of 16 residues. The V end was cut by 3 bases, the J end by 0 bases, with 14 bases between.

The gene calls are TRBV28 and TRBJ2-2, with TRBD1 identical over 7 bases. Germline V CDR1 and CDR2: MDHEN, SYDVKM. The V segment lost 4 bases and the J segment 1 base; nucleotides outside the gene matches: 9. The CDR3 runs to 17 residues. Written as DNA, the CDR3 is TGTGCCAGCAGTTCGCTAAGACAGGGTAGGAACACCGGGGAGCTGTTTTTT. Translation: CASSSLRQGRNTGELFF.

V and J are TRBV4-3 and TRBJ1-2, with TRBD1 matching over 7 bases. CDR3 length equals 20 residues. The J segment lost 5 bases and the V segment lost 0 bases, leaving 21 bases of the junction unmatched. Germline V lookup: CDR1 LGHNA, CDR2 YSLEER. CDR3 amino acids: CASSQEDINRGNYPLYGYTF. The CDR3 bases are TGCGCCAGCAGCCAAGAGGACATTAACAGGGGAAATTATCCGCTATATGGCTACACCTTC.

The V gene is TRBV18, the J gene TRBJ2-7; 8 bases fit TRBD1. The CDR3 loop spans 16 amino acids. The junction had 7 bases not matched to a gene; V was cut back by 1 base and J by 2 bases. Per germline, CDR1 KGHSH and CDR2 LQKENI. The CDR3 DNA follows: TGTGCCAGCTCACCACAATCCAGGGGGCGAGCCTACGAGCAGTACTTC. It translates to CASSPQSRGRAYEQYF.

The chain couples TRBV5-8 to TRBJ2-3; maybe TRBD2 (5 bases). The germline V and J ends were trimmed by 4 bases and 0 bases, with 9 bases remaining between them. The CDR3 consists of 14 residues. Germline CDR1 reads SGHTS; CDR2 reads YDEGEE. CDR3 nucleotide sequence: TGTGCCAGCAGCCCCCGGGGTAGCACAGATACGCAGTATTTT. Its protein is CASSPRGSTDTQYF.

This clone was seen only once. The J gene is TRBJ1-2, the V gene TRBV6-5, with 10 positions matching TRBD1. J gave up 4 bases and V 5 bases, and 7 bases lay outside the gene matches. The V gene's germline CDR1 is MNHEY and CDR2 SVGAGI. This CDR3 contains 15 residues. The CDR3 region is CASSLRGDRGYGYTF. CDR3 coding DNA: TGTGCCAGCAGTCTCCGAGGGGACAGGGGCTATGGCTACACCTTC.

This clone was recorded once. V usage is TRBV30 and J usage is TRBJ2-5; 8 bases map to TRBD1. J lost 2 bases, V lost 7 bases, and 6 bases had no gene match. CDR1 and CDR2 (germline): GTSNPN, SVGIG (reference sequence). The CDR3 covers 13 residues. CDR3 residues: CALERQGQETQYF. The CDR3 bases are TGTGCCTTGGAAAGACAGGGGCAAGAGACCCAGTACTTC.

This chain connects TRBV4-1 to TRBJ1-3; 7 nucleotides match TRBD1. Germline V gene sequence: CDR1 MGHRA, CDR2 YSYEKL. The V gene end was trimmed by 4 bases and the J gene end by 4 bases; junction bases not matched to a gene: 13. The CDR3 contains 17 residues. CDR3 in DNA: TGCGCCAGCAGCCGCCGACAGGGAAGAGAACTAGGAAACACCATATATTTT. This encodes CASSRRQGRELGNTIYF.

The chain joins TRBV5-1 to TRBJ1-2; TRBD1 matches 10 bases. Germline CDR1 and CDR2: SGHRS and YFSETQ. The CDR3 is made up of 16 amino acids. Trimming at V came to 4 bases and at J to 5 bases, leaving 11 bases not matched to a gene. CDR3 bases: TGCGCCAGCAGCCTACGGGACAGGGGCAGCCGTTATGGCTACACCTTC. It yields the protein CASSLRDRGSRYGYTF.

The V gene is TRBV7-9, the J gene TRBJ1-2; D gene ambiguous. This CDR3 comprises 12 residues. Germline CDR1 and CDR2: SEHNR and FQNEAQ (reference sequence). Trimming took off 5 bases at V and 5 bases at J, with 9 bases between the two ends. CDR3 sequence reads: CASSPDLYGYTF. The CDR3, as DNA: TGTGCCAGCAGCCCCGATCTATATGGCTACACCTTC. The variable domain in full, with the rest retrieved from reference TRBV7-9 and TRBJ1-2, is DTGVSQNPRHKITKRGQNVTFRCDPISEHNRLYWYRQTLGQGPEFLTYFQNEAQLEKSRLLSDRFSAERPKGSFSTLEIQRTEQGDSAMYLCASSPDLYGYTFGSGTRLTVV.

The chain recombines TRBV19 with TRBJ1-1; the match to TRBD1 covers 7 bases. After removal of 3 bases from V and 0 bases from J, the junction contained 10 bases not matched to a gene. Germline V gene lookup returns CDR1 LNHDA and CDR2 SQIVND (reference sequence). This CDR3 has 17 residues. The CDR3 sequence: CASSISPGQLLNTEAFF. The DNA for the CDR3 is TGTGCCAGTAGTATTTCCCCGGGACAGCTATTGAACACTGAAGCTTTCTTT.

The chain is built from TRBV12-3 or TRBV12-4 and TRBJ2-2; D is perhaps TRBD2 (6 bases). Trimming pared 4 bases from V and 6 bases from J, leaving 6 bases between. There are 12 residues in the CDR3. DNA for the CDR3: TGTGCCAGCAGTTCGGGGGCCGGGGAGCTGTTTTTT. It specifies CASSSGAGELFF.

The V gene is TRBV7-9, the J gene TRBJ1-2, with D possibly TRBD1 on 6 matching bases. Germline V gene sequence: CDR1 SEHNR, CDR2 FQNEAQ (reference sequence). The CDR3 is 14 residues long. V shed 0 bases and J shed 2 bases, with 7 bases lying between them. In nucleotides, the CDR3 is TGTGCCAGCAGCTTAGCCGGACAGAACTATGGCTACACCTTC. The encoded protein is CASSLAGQNYGYTF.

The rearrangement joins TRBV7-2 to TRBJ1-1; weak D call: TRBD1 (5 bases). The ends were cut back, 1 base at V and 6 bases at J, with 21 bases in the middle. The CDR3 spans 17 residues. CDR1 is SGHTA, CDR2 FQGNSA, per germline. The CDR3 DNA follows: TGTGCCAGCAGCTTAGGCTCCAGGGAGGGTCAGAAGGCTGAAGCTTTCTTT. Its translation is CASSLGSREGQKAEAFF.

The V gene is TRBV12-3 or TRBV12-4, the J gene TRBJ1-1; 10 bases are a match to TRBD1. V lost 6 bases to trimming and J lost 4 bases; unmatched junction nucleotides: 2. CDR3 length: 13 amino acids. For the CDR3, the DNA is TGTGCCAGCAGCTGGACAGGGGGCACTGAAGCTTTCTTT. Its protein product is CASSWTGGTEAFF.

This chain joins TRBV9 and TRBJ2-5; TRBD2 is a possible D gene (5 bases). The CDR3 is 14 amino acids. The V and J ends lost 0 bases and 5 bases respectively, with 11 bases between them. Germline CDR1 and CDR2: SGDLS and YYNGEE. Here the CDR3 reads CASSVVGAAETQYF. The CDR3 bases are TGTGCCAGCAGCGTAGTGGGAGCGGCTGAGACCCAGTACTTC.

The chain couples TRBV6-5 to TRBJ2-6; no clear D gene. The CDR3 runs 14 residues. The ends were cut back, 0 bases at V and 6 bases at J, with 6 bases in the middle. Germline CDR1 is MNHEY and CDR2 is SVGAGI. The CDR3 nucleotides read TGTGCCAGCAGTTACTCGCGCTCGGCCAACGTCCTGACTTTC. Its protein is CASSYSRSANVLTF.

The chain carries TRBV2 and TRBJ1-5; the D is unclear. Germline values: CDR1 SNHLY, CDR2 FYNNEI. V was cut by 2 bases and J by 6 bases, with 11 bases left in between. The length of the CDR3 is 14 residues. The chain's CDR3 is CASSELRVGQPQHF. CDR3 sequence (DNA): TGTGCCAGCAGTGAACTGAGGGTGGGTCAGCCCCAGCATTTT.

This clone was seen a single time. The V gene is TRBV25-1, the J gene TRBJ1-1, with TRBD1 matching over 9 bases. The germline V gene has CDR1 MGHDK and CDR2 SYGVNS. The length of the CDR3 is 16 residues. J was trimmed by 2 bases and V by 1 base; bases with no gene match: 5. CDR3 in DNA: TGTGCCAGCAGTGAATTGGGGACAGGGTTAAACACTGAAGCTTTCTTT. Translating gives CASSELGTGLNTEAFF.

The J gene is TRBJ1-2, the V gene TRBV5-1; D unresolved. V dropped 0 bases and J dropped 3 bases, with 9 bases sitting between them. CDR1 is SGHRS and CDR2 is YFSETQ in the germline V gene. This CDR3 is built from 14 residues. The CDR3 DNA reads TGCGCCAGCAGCTTGGTACCAGGTGACTATGGCTACACCTTC. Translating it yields CASSLVPGDYGYTF.